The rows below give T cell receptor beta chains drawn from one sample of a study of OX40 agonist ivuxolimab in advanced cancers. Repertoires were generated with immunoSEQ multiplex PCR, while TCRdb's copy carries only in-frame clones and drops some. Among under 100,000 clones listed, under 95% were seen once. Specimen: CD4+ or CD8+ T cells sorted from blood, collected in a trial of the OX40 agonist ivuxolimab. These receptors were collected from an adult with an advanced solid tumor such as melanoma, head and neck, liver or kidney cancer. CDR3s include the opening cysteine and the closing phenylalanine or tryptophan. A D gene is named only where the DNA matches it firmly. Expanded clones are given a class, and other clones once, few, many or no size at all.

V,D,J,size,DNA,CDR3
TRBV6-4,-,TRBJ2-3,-,TGTGCCAGCAGTGACGCGGCAGGGGAAGGCTCAGATACGCAGTATTTT,CASSDAAGEGSDTQYF
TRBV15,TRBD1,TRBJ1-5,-,TGTGCCACCAGCAGAGACCTGGGAGGGGGCCTCTTGAATCAGCCCCAGCATTTT,CATSRDLGGGLLNQPQHF
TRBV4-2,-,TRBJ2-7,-,TGTGCCAGCAGCCAAGATGTTTCCTACGAGCAGTACTTC,CASSQDVSYEQYF
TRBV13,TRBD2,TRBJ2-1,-,TGTGCCAGCAGCTCATGGACTAGCGGGGGGGTTAATGGGCAGTTCTTC,CASSSWTSGGVNGQFF
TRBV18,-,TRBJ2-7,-,TGTGCCAGCTCACCCCTGGGGGGGGCCACCTACGAGCAGTACTTC,CASSPLGGATYEQYF
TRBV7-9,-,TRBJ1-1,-,TGTGCCAGCAGCTGGACCCGGGGACCTGAAGCTTTCTTT,CASSWTRGPEAFF
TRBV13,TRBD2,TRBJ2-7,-,TGTGCCAGCAGCCCTCGGGGGCTAGCGGGGGGGCTTGAAGAGCAGTACTTC,CASSPRGLAGGLEEQYF
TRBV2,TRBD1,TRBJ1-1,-,TGTGCCAGCAGTGAGACGATGGACAGGGCGATCGACACTGAAGCTTTCTTT,CASSETMDRAIDTEAFF
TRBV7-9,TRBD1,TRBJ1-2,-,TGTGCCAGCAGCCCTGGGACAGGCTATGGCTACACCTTC,CASSPGTGYGYTF
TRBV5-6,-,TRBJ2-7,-,TGTGCCAGCAGCTTAAAGTACGGAGCAGGCCGATCCTACGAGCAGTACTTC,CASSLKYGAGRSYEQYF
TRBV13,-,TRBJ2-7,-,TGTGCCAGCAGCTTAGGGACAGGTCTAGCCTACGAGCAGTACTTC,CASSLGTGLAYEQYF
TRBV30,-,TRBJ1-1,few,TGTGCCTGGAGGTACACTGAAGCTTTCTTT,CAWRYTEAFF
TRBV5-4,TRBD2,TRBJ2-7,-,TGTGCCAGCAGCTTCGGGGGGGCGACCGAGCAGTACTTC,CASSFGGATEQYF
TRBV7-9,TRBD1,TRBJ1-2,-,TGTGCCAGCAGCTTATATTTTGCGGACAGGGATTCTTATGGCTACACCTTC,CASSLYFADRDSYGYTF
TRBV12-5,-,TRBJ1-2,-,TGTGCTAGTGCCGCCCAATACTATGGCTACACCTTC,CASAAQYYGYTF
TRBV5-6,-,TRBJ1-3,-,TGTGCCAGCAGCCCCCGACCGTTCGCTGGAAACACCATATATTTT,CASSPRPFAGNTIYF
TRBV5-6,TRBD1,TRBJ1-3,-,TGTGCCAGCAGCTTGGACAGGGGAGTTTCTGGAAACACCATATATTTT,CASSLDRGVSGNTIYF
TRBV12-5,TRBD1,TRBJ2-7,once,TGTGCTAGTGGTAAAGAGACAGGGCCCTACGAGCAGTACTTC,CASGKETGPYEQYF
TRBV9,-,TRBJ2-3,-,TGTGCCAGCAGCCCCCCGGCGCCCACAGATACGCAGTATTTT,CASSPPAPTDTQYF
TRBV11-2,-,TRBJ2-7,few,TGTGCCAGCAAGCTAACGGGACTCTCTTACGAGCAGTACTTC,CASKLTGLSYEQYF
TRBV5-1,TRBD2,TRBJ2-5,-,TGCGCCAGCAGCGAGGTTGGGGGACTAAGTACATCAGAGACCCAGTACTTC,CASSEVGGLSTSETQYF
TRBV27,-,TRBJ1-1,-,TGTGCCAGCAGTTACCTGACAGGGAACACTGAAGCTTTCTTT,CASSYLTGNTEAFF
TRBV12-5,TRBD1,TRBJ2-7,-,TGTGCTAGTGGTTATGGACAGGGGCCCTACGAGCAGTACTTC,CASGYGQGPYEQYF
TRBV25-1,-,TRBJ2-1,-,TGTGCCAGCAGCCGAGATTCGTTCCCCTACAATGAGCAGTTCTTC,CASSRDSFPYNEQFF
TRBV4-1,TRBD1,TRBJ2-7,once,TGCGCCAGCAGCCAAGAGGGACAGGGGAACTACGAGCAGTACTTC,CASSQEGQGNYEQYF
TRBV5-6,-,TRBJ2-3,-,TGTGCCAGCAGCTTGATGGCAGCGTGGGTCACAGATACGCAGTATTTT,CASSLMAAWVTDTQYF
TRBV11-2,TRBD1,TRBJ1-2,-,TGTGCCAGCAGGCAATCGGTCCAGGGGGTCGGCTACACCTTC,CASRQSVQGVGYTF
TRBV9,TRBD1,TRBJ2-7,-,TGTGCCAGCAGCGGAACAGGGGTCGAGCAGTACTTC,CASSGTGVEQYF
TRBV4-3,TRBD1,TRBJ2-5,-,TGCGCCAGCAGCCAAGACTGGACAGGGCTAGAGACCCAGTACTTC,CASSQDWTGLETQYF
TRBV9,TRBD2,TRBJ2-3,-,TGTGCCAGCGCCCTCCGGGGGGTGCGCACAGATACGCAGTATTTT,CASALRGVRTDTQYF
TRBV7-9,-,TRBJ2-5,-,TGTGCCAGCCGGGTTCAAGAGACCCAGTACTTC,CASRVQETQYF
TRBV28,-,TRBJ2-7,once,TGTGCCAGCAGCCCCCCGTTCCAGAGCTCCGAGCAGTACTTC,CASSPPFQSSEQYF
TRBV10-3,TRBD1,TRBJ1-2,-,TGTGCCATCAGTGAGTCGCCCCTTACAGGGGGCAAGGGGGATAACTATGGCTACACCTTC,CAISESPLTGGKGDNYGYTF